This is a list of T cell receptor beta chains from one sample in a study of T cell responses to AZD1222 COVID-19 vaccine. Clones were read by immunoSEQ multiplex PCR, and TCRdb kept only the in-frame ones, dropping some. The sample consists of 55,000 to 65,000 clones, around three quarters of them appearing once. Sequences were derived from peripheral blood, sampled 28 days after the second AZD1222 dose. The receptors here all came from an adult who received the AZD1222 COVID-19 vaccine. The CDR3 runs from the conserved cysteine through the conserved F or W. The D gene is left open where the match is weak. Size tells how often a clone was seen (once, few, many) or the class of an expanded clone, and some rows leave it out.

NA	TRBV6-6	NA	TRBJ2-4	TGTGCCAGCAGTTACCTCGGGGACATTCAGTACTTC	CASSYLGDIQYF
NA	TRBV24-1	few	TRBJ2-5	TGTGCCACCAGTGATGTTGGACTAGGGGGGGAGACCCAGTACTTC	CATSDVGLGGETQYF
NA	TRBV29-1	NA	TRBJ1-1	TGCAGCTCCCTAGCCCCTGGAGAAGGAGCTTTCTTT	CSSLAPGEGAFF
NA	TRBV2	once	TRBJ1-5	TGTGCCAGCAGTGAATCCAGGGTGCGGGATCAGCCCCAGCATTTT	CASSESRVRDQPQHF
TRBD1	TRBV6-6	NA	TRBJ1-2	TGTGCCAGCGGGTCCGGGACAGTAAGCTACACCTTC	CASGSGTVSYTF
NA	TRBV5-4	NA	TRBJ2-5	TGTGCCAGCAGCTTGTACGGGGCCAAAGAGACCCAGTACTTC	CASSLYGAKETQYF
NA	TRBV25-1	NA	TRBJ1-4	TGTGCCAGCAGTGTGCCCTCCAGGGGAGGAAATGAAAAACTGTTTTTT	CASSVPSRGGNEKLFF
TRBD2	TRBV9	NA	TRBJ2-5	TGTGCCAGCAGCGTTGGTAGCGGGGGGCCGGAGACCCAGTACTTC	CASSVGSGGPETQYF
NA	TRBV10-1	NA	TRBJ2-1	TGCGCCAGCAGTCTAGCGCAGGGCCCCTGGAATGAGCAGTTCTTC	CASSLAQGPWNEQFF
NA	TRBV28	NA	TRBJ1-2	TGTGCCAGCACCACTTTCTGGGGCTACACCTTC	CASTTFWGYTF
NA	TRBV16	NA	TRBJ1-1	TGTGCCAGCAGCCAGTTCAGCATGAACACTGAAGCTTTCTTT	CASSQFSMNTEAFF
NA	TRBV28	NA	TRBJ2-1	TGTGCCAGCAGTCCACAAAAACCTAGGGGGGATGAGCAGTTCTTC	CASSPQKPRGDEQFF
NA	TRBV10-1	NA	TRBJ1-4	TGCGCCAGCAGTGACCGGGAAACTAATGAAAAACTGTTTTTT	CASSDRETNEKLFF
NA	TRBV7-6	NA	TRBJ2-2	TGTGCCAGCAGCTTTTCTGAGGACACCGGGGAGCTGTTTTTT	CASSFSEDTGELFF
TRBD1	TRBV5-4	NA	TRBJ1-4	TGTGCCAGCAGTCAAGACAGGGCGAGTGAAAAACTGTTTTTT	CASSQDRASEKLFF
TRBD1	TRBV29-1	few	TRBJ1-1	TGCAGCACCCGGGACAGGAGCCTGAACACTGAAGCTTTCTTT	CSTRDRSLNTEAFF
NA	TRBV6-6	NA	TRBJ2-1	TGTGCCAGCAAAGGTACTAGCTCCTACAATGAGCAGTTCTTC	CASKGTSSYNEQFF
NA	TRBV19	NA	TRBJ1-5	TGTGCCAGTAGTATAGGGGTGGAATATAGCAATCAGCCCCAGCATTTT	CASSIGVEYSNQPQHF
NA	TRBV6-5	NA	TRBJ1-2	TGTGCCAGCAGCCCACAGACAGGTGGTGGCTACACCTTC	CASSPQTGGGYTF
TRBD2	TRBV27	once	TRBJ2-5	TGTGCCAGCAGTTTACGCGGGACTAGCGGGGGCCCTAATCAAGAGACCCAGTACTTC	CASSLRGTSGGPNQETQYF
NA	TRBV28	few	TRBJ1-1	TGTGCCAGCAGTTTATACACTGAAGCTTTCTTT	CASSLYTEAFF
NA	TRBV11-2	once	TRBJ1-4	TGTGTCAGCAGCTTAAGCGTGGCCGGGCTTAATGAAAAACTGTTTTTT	CVSSLSVAGLNEKLFF
NA	TRBV18	NA	TRBJ1-2	TGTGCCAGCTCACCTCCGAACGCTCAGGGGAACTATGGCTACACCTTC	CASSPPNAQGNYGYTF
TRBD2	TRBV3-1/TRBV3-2	NA	TRBJ2-1	TGTGCCAGCAGCCGGGGCGGGGGAGGAGGCAATGAGCAGTTCTTC	CASSRGGGGGNEQFF
NA	TRBV28	NA	TRBJ2-5	TGTGCCAGCAGTGGACTGTCCCAAGAGACCCAGTACTTC	CASSGLSQETQYF
TRBD1	TRBV18	NA	TRBJ1-1	TGTGCCAGCTCACGGTTAAGTACGGGGACAGGGGCTGTGGGTGCTTTCTTT	CASSRLSTGTGAVGAFF
NA	TRBV6-5	NA	TRBJ1-5	TGTGCCAGCAGTTCCCATCAGCCCCAGCATTTT	CASSSHQPQHF
TRBD1	TRBV12-5	NA	TRBJ1-5	TGTGCTAGTGGCTACCACTCAACAGGGGCCAATCAGCCCCAGCATTTT	CASGYHSTGANQPQHF
TRBD1	TRBV7-9	few	TRBJ2-1	TGTGCCAGCAGTCGAGCTGGGACAGGTGTTGAGCAGTTCTTC	CASSRAGTGVEQFF
TRBD1	TRBV28	NA	TRBJ1-5	TGTGCCAGCAGTTCGTTCTGGACAGGGCCCAATCAGCCCCAGCATTTT	CASSSFWTGPNQPQHF
NA	TRBV12-3/TRBV12-4	NA	TRBJ1-1	TGTGCCAGCAGCCCGAGCGGCTCTGAAGCTTTCTTT	CASSPSGSEAFF
NA	TRBV19	NA	TRBJ1-2	TGTGCCAGTAGTATGGAACGACAGATAATACTTAACTATGGCTACACCTTC	CASSMERQIILNYGYTF
NA	TRBV18	NA	TRBJ1-2	TGTGCCAGCTCACCCTCGGGCCCGAAAGGCTACACCTTC	CASSPSGPKGYTF
TRBD1	TRBV19	NA	TRBJ2-3	TGTGCCAGTAGTATGGTAAGGGGGCAGACAGATACGCAGTATTTT	CASSMVRGQTDTQYF
NA	TRBV7-9	NA	TRBJ1-4	TGTGCCAGCAGCTTAGGGTCGAGCAGGCGCGGGGAAAAACTGTTTTTT	CASSLGSSRRGEKLFF